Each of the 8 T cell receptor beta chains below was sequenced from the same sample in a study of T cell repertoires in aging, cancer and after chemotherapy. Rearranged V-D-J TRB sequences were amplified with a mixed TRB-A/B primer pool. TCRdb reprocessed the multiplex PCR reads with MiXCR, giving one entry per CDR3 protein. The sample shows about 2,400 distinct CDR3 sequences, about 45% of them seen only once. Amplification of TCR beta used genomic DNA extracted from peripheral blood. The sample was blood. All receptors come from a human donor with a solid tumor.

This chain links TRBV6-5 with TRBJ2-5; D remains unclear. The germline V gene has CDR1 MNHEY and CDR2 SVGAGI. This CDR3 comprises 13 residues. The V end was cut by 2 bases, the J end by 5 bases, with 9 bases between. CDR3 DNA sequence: TGTGCCAGCAGTTACGGCGGATTGGAGACCCAGTACTTC. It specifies CASSYGGLETQYF.

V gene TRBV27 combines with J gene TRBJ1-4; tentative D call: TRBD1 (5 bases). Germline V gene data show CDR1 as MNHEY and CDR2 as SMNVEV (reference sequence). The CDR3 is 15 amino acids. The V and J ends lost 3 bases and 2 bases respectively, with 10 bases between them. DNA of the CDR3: TGTGCCAGCAGTTTGTGGGGGACCACTAATGAAAAACTGTTTTTT. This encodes CASSLWGTTNEKLFF.

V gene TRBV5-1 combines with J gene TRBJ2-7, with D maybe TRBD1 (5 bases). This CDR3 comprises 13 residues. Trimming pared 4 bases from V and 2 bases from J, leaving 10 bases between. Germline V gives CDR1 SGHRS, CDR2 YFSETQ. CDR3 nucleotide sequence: TGCGCCAGCAGCCGACAGAACACCTACGAGCAGTACTTC. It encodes CASSRQNTYEQYF.

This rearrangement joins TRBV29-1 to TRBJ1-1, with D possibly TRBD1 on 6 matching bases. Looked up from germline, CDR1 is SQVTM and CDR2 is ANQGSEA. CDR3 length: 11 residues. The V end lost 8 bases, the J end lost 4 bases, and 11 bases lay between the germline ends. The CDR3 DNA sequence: TGCAGCTACACAGGGATCACTGAAGCTTTCTTT. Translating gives CSYTGITEAFF.

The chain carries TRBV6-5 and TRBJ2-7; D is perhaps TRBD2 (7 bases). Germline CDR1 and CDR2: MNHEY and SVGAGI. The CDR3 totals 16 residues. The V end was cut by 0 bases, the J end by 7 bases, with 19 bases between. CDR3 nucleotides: TGTGCCAGCAGTTACTCGTTGGATCGGGGGGCATGGGAGCAGTACTTC. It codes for CASSYSLDRGAWEQYF.

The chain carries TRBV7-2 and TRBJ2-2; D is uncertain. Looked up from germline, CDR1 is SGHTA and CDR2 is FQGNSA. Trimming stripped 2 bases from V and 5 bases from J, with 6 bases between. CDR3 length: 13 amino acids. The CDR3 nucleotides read TGTGCCAGCAGCTTATCAAGGACCGGGGAGCTGTTTTTT. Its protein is CASSLSRTGELFF.

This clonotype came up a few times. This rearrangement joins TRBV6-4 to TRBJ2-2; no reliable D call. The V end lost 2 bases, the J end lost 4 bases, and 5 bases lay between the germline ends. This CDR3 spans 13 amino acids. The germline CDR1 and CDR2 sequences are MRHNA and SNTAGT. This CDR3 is CASSDVGTGELFF. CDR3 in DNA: TGTGCCAGCAGTGACGTGGGCACCGGGGAGCTGTTTTTT.

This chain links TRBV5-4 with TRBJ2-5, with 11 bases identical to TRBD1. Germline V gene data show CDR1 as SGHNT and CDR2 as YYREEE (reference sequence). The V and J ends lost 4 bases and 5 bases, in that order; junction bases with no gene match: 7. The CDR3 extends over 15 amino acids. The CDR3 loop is CASSPGTGGEETQYF. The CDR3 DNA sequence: TGTGCCAGCAGCCCGGGGACAGGGGGAGAGGAGACCCAGTACTTC.